This T cell receptor (beta chain) originates from a study of cytomegalovirus exposure and HLA in healthy donors. This clone was seen a handful of times. Both 60 Vbeta primers and 13 Jbeta primers went into the PCR. TCRdb keeps only in-frame clones here, not all; method: immunoSEQ multiplex PCR. The sample gives roughly 150,000 clones, about three quarters of which show up once; approximately 0.66% is in the top ten. The sequence was obtained from a male donor in good health and CMV-seronegative. Source material: PBMCs.

In nucleotides, the CDR3 is TGCAGCGTTGAAGCGACTCGGGCAGGGGGCGCGGGGAGGGGCACTGAAGCTTTCTTT. It is translated as CSVEATRAGGAGRGTEAFF. This sequence joins TRBV29-1 and TRBJ1-1; 8 positions match TRBD1. After removal of 1 base from V and 4 bases from J, the junction contained 20 bases not matched to a gene. The CDR3 contains 19 residues. Germline CDR1 reads SQVTM; CDR2 reads ANQGSEA.